The rows below give T cell receptor beta chains drawn from one sample of a study of graft-versus-host responses after intestinal transplantation. No antigens are known for them. The method was immunoSEQ multiplex PCR; TCRdb's version includes in-frame clones alone and lacks a portion of them. The table includes 90,000 to 95,000 clones, approximately 95% detected once. The sample in question was unstimulated CD8+ T cells sorted from spleen or lymph node cells, obtained before intestinal transplant. These receptors were collected from a human donor who received an intestinal transplant. The CDR3 runs from the conserved cysteine through the conserved F or W. A D gene is named only where the DNA matches it firmly. The size field is filled for only some rows; it gives once, few, many or a size class.

v_gene	j_gene	d_gene	abundance	CDR3nt	CDR3aa
TRBV27	TRBJ2-7	-	-	TGTGCCAGCAGTTATGGGCTAGCGTTGGACTACGAGCAGTACTTC	CASSYGLALDYEQYF
TRBV7-9	TRBJ2-6	TRBD1	few	TGTGCCAGCGCTGAGGGGGCCGATGGGGCCAACGTCCTGACTTTC	CASAEGADGANVLTF
TRBV4-2	TRBJ2-6	-	-	TGTGCCAGCAGCCAACTTTTCCTGACAGGTTTAGAGTCTGGGGCCAACGTCCTGACTTTC	CASSQLFLTGLESGANVLTF
TRBV19	TRBJ1-1	-	-	TGTGCCAGTAGTATAGGGGGTACAGGGACTGAAGCTTTCTTT	CASSIGGTGTEAFF
TRBV19	TRBJ1-1	-	few	TGTGCCAGTACCTGGAACACTGAAGCTTTCTTT	CASTWNTEAFF
TRBV7-9	TRBJ1-1	-	-	TGTGCCAGCAGCCCGACGGGCACTGAAGCTTTCTTT	CASSPTGTEAFF
TRBV7-3	TRBJ2-1	TRBD2	-	TGTGCCAGCAGCTTAAGCTCGGGGGGCTACAATGAGCAGTTCTTC	CASSLSSGGYNEQFF
TRBV7-9	TRBJ2-5	-	-	TGTGCCAGCAGCTTACCGGGGGAGACCCAGTACTTC	CASSLPGETQYF
TRBV6-1	TRBJ1-5	-	-	TGTGCCAGCAGTGCGGGGGAGGAGGGGAATCAGCCCCAGCATTTT	CASSAGEEGNQPQHF
TRBV5-1	TRBJ2-6	-	once	TGCGCCAGCAGCTTGGAAACAGGGTCAGGGGCCAACGTCCTGACTTTC	CASSLETGSGANVLTF
TRBV12-5	TRBJ2-1	TRBD1	once	TGTGCTAGTGGTTCCTTCCAGGGGGTCTCCTACAATGAGCAGTTCTTC	CASGSFQGVSYNEQFF
TRBV4-1	TRBJ1-2	TRBD1	once	TGCGCCAGCAGCCAAAATGACAGGGCGCTGGTCGGCTACACCTTC	CASSQNDRALVGYTF
TRBV27	TRBJ1-4	-	-	TGTGCCAGCACTTCCTTAGGGAGCCTAGATGAAAAACTGTTTTTT	CASTSLGSLDEKLFF
TRBV11-2	TRBJ1-1	-	once	TGTGCCAGCAGCCCGGGGGGGCTAGGGGAAGCTTTCTTT	CASSPGGLGEAFF
TRBV4-3	TRBJ1-2	TRBD1	-	TGCGCCAGCAGCCGACCGGGGGACAGGGGGCGGAACTATGGCTACACCTTC	CASSRPGDRGRNYGYTF
TRBV19	TRBJ1-1	TRBD1	once	TGTGCCAGTTCGACAGGGGGAATTGGCATTGCTTTCTTT	CASSTGGIGIAFF
TRBV13	TRBJ1-2	TRBD1	once	TGTGCCAGCATCGAGAAGGGGGCTTTGTATGGCTACACCTTC	CASIEKGALYGYTF
TRBV19	TRBJ1-1	-	once	TGTGCCAGTAGGATAGGGCTGAACACTGAAGCTTTCTTT	CASRIGLNTEAFF
TRBV28	TRBJ2-7	-	few	TGTGCCAGTCGTAGCGGTGGGGCGACCTACGAGCAGTACTTC	CASRSGGATYEQYF
TRBV6-1	TRBJ2-3	-	-	TGTGCCAGCAGTGAAAAATCCGGGAGTGGCACAGATACGCAGTATTTT	CASSEKSGSGTDTQYF
TRBV4-1	TRBJ2-7	-	-	TGCGCCAGCAGCCAAGTTGGCGGGTACGAGCAGTACTTC	CASSQVGGYEQYF
TRBV27	TRBJ2-7	TRBD2	-	TGTGCCAGCAGTTTCGGGACTAGCGGGAGTTCCGAGCAGTACTTC	CASSFGTSGSSEQYF
TRBV27	TRBJ2-1	TRBD2	-	TGTGCCAGCAGTCCCGGGACTAGCGGGAGTTACAATGAGCAGTTCTTC	CASSPGTSGSYNEQFF
TRBV6-5	TRBJ2-7	TRBD1	few	TGTGCCAGCAGTTACTCGACAGGGGGGGGCTACGAGCAGTACTTC	CASSYSTGGGYEQYF
TRBV7-9	TRBJ1-2	-	-	TGTGCCAGCAGCTTTGTAGATGGCTACACCTTC	CASSFVDGYTF
TRBV7-9	TRBJ2-3	TRBD2	once	TGTGCCAGCAGCTTAGGACTAGCGGAGAGCACAGATACGCAGTATTTT	CASSLGLAESTDTQYF
TRBV6-5	TRBJ1-2	TRBD1	-	TGTGCCAGCAGTTACGTACAGGGGGACTATGGCTACACCTTC	CASSYVQGDYGYTF
TRBV15	TRBJ2-2	-	-	TGTGCCACCAGCACCGACAGGGAGGAGGCCGGGGAGCTGTTTTTT	CATSTDREEAGELFF
TRBV7-9	TRBJ2-3	-	-	TGTGCCAGCAGCCGCACGGCTAGTCCGGGCACAGATACGCAGTATTTT	CASSRTASPGTDTQYF
TRBV6-5	TRBJ1-2	TRBD1	-	TGTGCCAGCAGCTACCGGACAGGGAATGGCTACACCTTC	CASSYRTGNGYTF
TRBV5-6	TRBJ1-2	-	-	TGTGCCAGCAGCTTGCGGGAGTCAGGGCTGCCAGCTAACCATGGCTACACCTTC	CASSLRESGLPANHGYTF
TRBV9	TRBJ1-1	TRBD1	-	TGTGCCAGCAGCGTAATGGACAGGGACGGTGAAGCTTTCTTT	CASSVMDRDGEAFF
TRBV2	TRBJ2-1	-	-	TGTGCCAGAGGGAGTAGCAATGAGCAGTTCTTC	CARGSSNEQFF
TRBV4-2	TRBJ1-2	TRBD1	-	TGTGCCAGCAGCCAAGAGGTGGCAGGGGGCTTAGAAGGCTACACCTTC	CASSQEVAGGLEGYTF
TRBV23-1	TRBJ2-2	TRBD1	-	TGCGCCAGCAGTCAAGGACAGGGCGCCGGGGAGCTGTTTTTT	CASSQGQGAGELFF
TRBV19	TRBJ2-5	TRBD1	-	TGTGCCAGTAGTACCCCAAGACAGGGGGCGCGAGAGACCCAGTACTTC	CASSTPRQGARETQYF
TRBV6-1	TRBJ2-1	-	once	TGTGCCAGCAGACAACTAAATGAGCAGTTCTTC	CASRQLNEQFF
TRBV6-1	TRBJ1-1	-	-	TGTGCCAGCAGTGAAAATCTCGACACTGAAGCTTTCTTT	CASSENLDTEAFF
TRBV27	TRBJ1-5	TRBD1	-	TGTGCCAGCAGTTTGGGGGCCGGACAGGGGAATCAGCCCCAGCATTTT	CASSLGAGQGNQPQHF